These 18 T cell receptor beta chains were sequenced from one sample in a study of blood T cell repertoires in COVID-19. Profiling relied on immunoSEQ multiplex PCR, and the TCRdb table lists in-frame clones only, not all of them. This sample has about 37,000 clones, with approximately 88% found just once. Material: peripheral blood. The source is a human donor in a cohort sampled during active COVID-19.

This clone was recorded only once. This chain connects TRBV27 to TRBJ1-4; the match to TRBD1 covers 9 bases. Germline-derived CDR1 and CDR2 are MNHEY and SMNVEV (reference sequence). The V gene end was trimmed by 4 bases and the J gene end by 6 bases; junction bases not matched to a gene: 3. CDR3 length: 14 residues. CDR3: CASSSTGGDEKLFF. CDR3 coding DNA: TGTGCCAGCAGTTCGACAGGGGGGGATGAAAAACTGTTTTTT.

The genes are TRBV7-3 and TRBJ2-2; tentative D call: TRBD1 (5 bases). Trimming pared 4 bases from V and 4 bases from J, leaving 7 bases between. Germline lookup yields CDR1 SGHTA and CDR2 FQGTGA. This CDR3 spans 13 amino acids. The DNA for the CDR3 is TGTGCCAGCAGCTGGACATTCACCGGGGAGCTGTTTTTT. Amino acid sequence: CASSWTFTGELFF.

The CDR3 coding sequence is TGTGCCATCAGACTATCCCCCGGTGAGACCCAGTACTTC. Translated, it gives CAIRLSPGETQYF. The V call is TRBV10-3, the J call TRBJ2-5; D uncertain. Germline V gene sequence: CDR1 ENHRY, CDR2 SYGVKD. V dropped 6 bases and J dropped 5 bases, with 13 bases sitting between them. The CDR3 covers 13 residues.

This clone was observed once. The chain links TRBV11-1 to TRBJ1-6; tentatively, D is TRBD1 (6 bases). The CDR3 length is 16 residues. The V gene lost 3 bases and the J gene lost 7 bases, with 16 bases spanning the gap. Germline CDR1 and CDR2: SGHAT and FQDESV (reference sequence). In DNA, the CDR3 is TGTGCCAGCAGCTTTCGTCCCGCCAGGGGAAATTCACCCCTCCACTTT. It encodes CASSFRPARGNSPLHF.

The rearrangement joins TRBV11-3 to TRBJ2-1, with 15 bases aligning to TRBD2. Germline V CDR1 and CDR2: SGHNT, YENEEA. The trim removed 5 bases at V and 8 bases at J, leaving 4 bases unmatched. This CDR3 is 15 amino acids long. The CDR3, as DNA: TGTGCCAGCAGCACCGGACTAGCGGGGGGGGATGAGCAGTTCTTC. It is translated as CASSTGLAGGDEQFF.

This clone occurred once. The rearrangement links TRBV3-1 (or the pseudogene TRBV3-2) to TRBJ2-1; 9 bases agree with TRBD2. V shed 1 base, J shed 5 bases, and the junction held 12 bases outside the gene matches. The CDR3 totals 18 residues. Germline CDR1 LGHDT, CDR2 YNNKEL (reference sequence). The CDR3: CASSQAEVSGSFHNEQFF. The CDR3 DNA is TGTGCCAGCAGCCAAGCGGAAGTTAGCGGGAGTTTTCACAATGAGCAGTTCTTC.

V gene TRBV10-3 combines with J gene TRBJ2-7, with 7 bases identical to TRBD2. Per germline, CDR1 ENHRY and CDR2 SYGVKD. The CDR3 contains 15 residues. V lost 2 bases and J lost 0; bases outside the gene matches: 4. The CDR3 DNA is TGTGCCATCAGTGAGGGAGCGGGGTCCTCCTACGAGCAGTACTTC. It specifies CAISEGAGSSYEQYF.

The chain is built from TRBV6-2 or TRBV6-3 and TRBJ1-2, with 7 bases that match TRBD1. V shed 0 bases, J shed 8 bases, and the junction held 15 bases outside the gene matches. Germline CDR1 MNHEY, CDR2 SVGEGT. The CDR3 contains 17 residues. The DNA for the CDR3 is TGTGCCAGCAGTTACTCGAATCCGGGACAGAGGCCGGGGGGCTACACCTTC. This gives the protein CASSYSNPGQRPGGYTF.

The chain carries TRBV12-5 and TRBJ1-2; D remains ambiguous. The germline V gene has CDR1 LGHNT and CDR2 FRNRAP. The CDR3 loop spans 15 amino acids. The ends were cut back, 5 bases at V and 2 bases at J, with 15 bases in the middle. The CDR3 DNA follows: TGTGCTAGTGGTCCTACCCGACTGAGAAACTATGGCTACACCTTC. Protein: CASGPTRLRNYGYTF.

As to this clone: Without the conserved terminal phenylalanine or tryptophan, this CDR3 likely stems from a read error. It is unclear where the CDR3 begins or ends on the DNA, so no DNA is shown, and the CDR3 is as TCRdb lists it. V gene TRBV2 combines with J gene TRBJ1-1. The CDR3 comprises 13 residues, both ends counted. Germline V gene data show CDR1 as SNHLY and CDR2 as FYNNEI. The CDR3 loop is CASSEASFGVGSG.

The gene calls are TRBV9 and TRBJ1-4, with 7 bases lining up with TRBD1. The CDR3 has 15 residues. CDR1 and CDR2 from the germline V gene are SGDLS and YYNGEE. Trimming cost V 2 bases and J 6 bases; bases outside gene matches: 7. CDR3 amino acids: CASSVRQGSYEKLFF. DNA of the CDR3: TGTGCCAGCAGCGTGCGACAGGGATCCTATGAAAAACTGTTTTTT.

The rearrangement uses TRBV20-1 and TRBJ2-7, with D possibly being TRBD2 (5 bases). The CDR3 covers 13 residues. CDR1 DFQATT and CDR2 SNEGSKA come from the germline V gene (reference sequence). Trimming pared 3 bases from V and 3 bases from J, leaving 12 bases between. The CDR3 DNA is TGCAGTGCTAGTAGGTCTGCGGGCTACGAGCAGTACTTC. It codes for CSASRSAGYEQYF.

The CDR3, as DNA: TGTGCCAGCAGTGTGCACAGCTCCCTGTTGTACTTC. Amino acids: CASSVHSSLLYF. V usage is TRBV2 and J usage is TRBJ2-4, with no clear D. Germline loops: CDR1 SNHLY, CDR2 FYNNEI. V lost 4 bases and J lost 15, with 16 bases in between. This CDR3 has 12 amino acids.

This chain joins TRBV18 and TRBJ2-7, with 11 bases identical to TRBD1. The CDR3 totals 17 residues. Germline V gives CDR1 KGHSH, CDR2 LQKENI. V gave up 3 bases and J gave up 0 bases; unmatched junction bases: 7. The CDR3 here is CASSPGQGAGASYEQYF. The CDR3 bases are TGTGCCAGCTCACCTGGACAGGGGGCGGGCGCCTCCTACGAGCAGTACTTC.

CDR3 region: CAISNLDRVGGETQYF. The CDR3 coding sequence is TGTGCCATCAGTAACTTGGACAGGGTAGGAGGGGAGACCCAGTACTTC. This rearrangement joins TRBV10-3 to TRBJ2-5; 8 bases are shared with TRBD1. After removal of 5 bases from V and 5 bases from J, the junction contained 13 bases not matched to a gene. In germline, CDR1 is ENHRY, CDR2 SYGVKD. The CDR3 runs 16 residues.

This chain joins TRBV18 and TRBJ1-6; tentatively, D is TRBD1 (6 bases). Between the trimmed V and J ends, which lost 2 bases and 0 bases, there was a span of 11 bases. This CDR3 is built from 17 residues. The germline V gene has CDR1 KGHSH and CDR2 LQKENI. The CDR3 sequence is CASSPLGQSSYNSPLHF. CDR3 nucleotide sequence: TGTGCCAGCTCACCATTGGGACAAAGCTCCTATAATTCACCCCTCCACTTT.

The chain employs TRBV11-3 and TRBJ2-2; 13 positions match TRBD2. This CDR3 spans 19 amino acids. With 7 bases clipped from V and 1 base from J, the junction kept 12 bases outside the gene matches. CDR1 is SGHNT, CDR2 YENEEA, per germline. The CDR3 coding sequence is TGTGCCAGCACCAAGAGTAGGGGACTAGCGGGGATGAACACCGGGGAGCTGTTTTTT. This translates into CASTKSRGLAGMNTGELFF.

The chain links TRBV5-1 to TRBJ2-1; 8 bases are shared with TRBD2. The V gene's germline CDR1 is SGHRS and CDR2 YFSETQ. This CDR3 has 17 residues. With V trimmed by 0 bases and J by 2 bases, 7 bases remained unmatched. The CDR3 DNA is TGCGCCAGCAGCTTGGCCGCACGGCGGGGGGCCTACAATGAGCAGTTCTTC. Its translation is CASSLAARRGAYNEQFF.